Many counts were recorded for the clone carrying this T cell receptor (beta chain). Molecular-barcoded quantitative 5'-RACE produced these TCR beta libraries. TCRdb used MiXCR to reprocess the 5' RACE reads, holding one entry per CDR3 protein. The sample records more than 150,000 distinct CDR3 sequences, 11% being singletons. The data stem from a study of CD8 T cells in ankylosing spondylitis. The CDR3 runs 14 residues. Germline V CDR1 and CDR2: LNHNV, YYDKDF (reference sequence). Trimming removed 3 bases from V and 5 bases from J; junction bases left unmatched: 4. The source material was blood, either unsorted or a sorted T cell fraction (not recorded which). The clonotype comes from a male donor with ankylosing spondylitis or in good health (not recorded which). This sequence joins TRBV15 and TRBJ2-7; 10 bases match TRBD1. The CDR3 reads CATSRATGGDEQYF. CDR3 coding DNA: TGTGCCACCAGCAGGGCGACAGGGGGCGACGAGCAGTACTTC.